This TCR beta chain derives from a study of cytomegalovirus exposure and HLA in healthy donors (dated by TCRdb to the late 2010s). In terms of the full investigation: An earlier analysis of 587 of the donors reported approximately 300 Gb of sequence data and 117 million unique TCR beta sequences obtained from about 180 million T cells. HLA typing included class I and class II loci at four-digit resolution. Roughly 5 DR-DQ haplotypes were handled as single units for association and clustering, since linkage in the cohort was strong. An earlier analysis of about 600 of the donors used high-throughput TCR beta sequencing to judge whether each TCR beta V gene segment behaved as functional or pseudogenic. A separate validation cohort of approximately 130 different subjects was used in addition to the roughly 670-subject first cohort. Rather than using new phenotypic data, the later analysis identified candidate immune exposures from TCR beta sequences and from how often those sequences occurred across donors. The study aimed to test whether signatures of past pathogen exposure could be identified by cataloging public T cell receptors. Among the approximately 400 genotyped donors, approximately 82% belonged to the genetic ancestry cluster associated with self-reported Caucasian donors. Among about 400 genotyped donors of the cohort, an average of roughly 230,000 unique TCR beta nucleotide sequences was sequenced per donor, of which approximately 18% were non-productive. The study combined high-throughput TCR immunosequencing, statistical association of individual TCRs with disease status, and machine learning to predict cytomegalovirus infection status. Genome-wide SNP genotypes for about 65% of the 666 donors were used in a later genetic analysis, which treated that subset as a discovery cohort. The study profiled the T cell repertoires of 550 to 700 subjects by immunosequencing and related them to cytomegalovirus serostatus. All discovery cohort repertoires had been generated on a single sequencing platform. In a later analysis, previously published TCR beta repertoires from 550 to 750 donors were re-analyzed and high-resolution HLA genotyping was added so that TCR occurrence patterns could be studied. Typing coverage varied by locus: about 629-630 donors for A, B, C, DRB1 and DQB1; under 550 for DQA1; nearly 610 for DPA1; 450 to 480 for DPB1. An early release covering roughly 640 HLA-typed donors comprised 250 to 350 gigabases of sequencing data and around 86 million unique TCR sequences. Alongside the repertoire data, information on donor age, sex, ethnicity and CMV serostatus was compiled. Results and caveats for the whole study, not just this receptor: Assigning TCR associations to individual alleles was difficult when HLA alleles, especially DR and DQ, strongly co-occurred. Several of the top co-occurrence clusters appeared to be linked to parvovirus B19, influenza, CMV and Epstein-Barr virus, according to a later analysis. In the study, 164 TCR beta chains were listed as associated with cytomegalovirus. A few of the identified cytomegalovirus-associated TCR beta chains were confirmed in vitro to be specific for cytomegalovirus antigens. A further reported finding was that TCR beta sequences accurately predicted the HLA-A and HLA-B alleles for most subjects in the first cohort. A later genetic analysis reported fewer N-insertions in productive TCRs among donors in an Asian-associated ancestry cluster than the roughly 640-donor mean. The 87-base-pair reads could not distinguish some IMGT-functional V segments, including TRBV6-2 and TRBV6-3, so those segments were excluded. In both the original and validation cohorts, the classifier was reported to diagnose cytomegalovirus status with high specificity and sensitivity. Because some donors lacked HLA typing at each locus, the association tests relied only on the typed subset. Compared with equally common non-associated chains, HLA-associated TCR beta chains in a later analysis were more clonally expanded and had lower generation probabilities. A later analysis found that most CMV-associated TCR beta chains appeared HLA-restricted, with HLA associations seemingly driven largely by CMV exposure. Some 15 rarely observed V segments, including chromosome 9 orphons, were excluded from the earlier analysis of several hundred of the donors because counts were too low. For the cohort, immune exposure information was limited to CMV serostatus. According to the authors, the approach could potentially be generalized to other disease states and immunological phenotypes. Specific HLA alleles were associated with 16,951 TCR beta sequences at a false discovery rate of 0.05 in a later analysis. In a later analysis, the rate of TCR association differed among HLA loci, with DRB1 alleles having the most associated TCRs and HLA-C alleles having the fewest. Across donors, most TCR sequences were observed very rarely, whereas some public TCRs were present in many individuals. Correlated functional status among segregating V segments might be attributable to linkage disequilibrium, but an unknown experimental factor could not be ruled out. A group of highly shared sequence variants was considered likely to be a technical artifact of the sequencing pipeline. In an earlier analysis of 450 to 750 of the donors, most TCR beta V segments appeared in productive rearrangements about 90% or about 30% of the time, broadly matching IMGT annotations. Roughly uniform sequencing depth across donors was assumed in presence/absence analyses, although this assumption may not hold. An association between a missense DCLRE1C variant and V-gene and J-gene trimming of TCR beta chains was found in a later genetic analysis and replicated in an independent cohort. Only TCR beta chains were sequenced in this cohort, and the absence of alpha or paired-chain data limited detectable features.

The CDR3 covers 15 residues, taking in both the cysteine and the phenylalanine. Only the CDR3 region is kept as DNA, spanning 45 bases read in frame from base 1. V loses 4 bases, J loses 4 bases, and the germline ends lie 15 bases apart. CDR1 SGHRS and CDR2 YFSETQ were looked up in the germline V gene. Library preparation used the immunoSEQ multiplex PCR assay. For the multiplex PCR, a mixture combining 60 forward primers for TCR Vbeta segments and 13 reverse primers for TCR Jbeta segments was used. A multiplex PCR assay on genomic DNA amplified the CDR3 region of rearranged TCR beta genes. Amplified TCR beta libraries were sequenced as 87-base-pair reads on the Illumina HiSeq System. The authors' analysis ran thus. Across the 600 to 700 repertoires, a later analysis counted 80 million or so unique TCR beta chains, approximately 12 million of which were shared by at least two donors. A nearest-neighbor algorithm error-corrected the raw reads and collapsed the reads into unique sequences, merging closely related sequences to remove PCR and sequencing errors. V, D and J gene segments were assigned by aligning CDR3 sequences to IMGT reference sequences. Each retained sequence needed at least a six-nucleotide match to both a V gene segment and a J gene segment. A rearrangement was called productive if the CDR3 had no stop codons and remained in frame with V and J, and every other rearrangement was called non-productive. CDR3 was defined according to IMGT convention as the region running from the second conserved V-encoded cysteine to the conserved J-encoded phenylalanine. The earlier analysis of more than 450 of the donors excluded sequences that lacked an unambiguous match to a single V gene segment. An earlier analysis of a few hundred of the donors classified V segments as functional when productive rearrangements were above 56.7% and as segregating when the standard deviation between donors was above 5%. To diagnose cytomegalovirus status from the catalog of TCR beta chain sequences, a statistical classification framework was built. In a later analysis, V and J genes were assigned by comparing TCR nucleotide sequences against IMGT/GENE-DB human TR gene sequences. A later analysis assigned CDR3 sequences and most-parsimonious VDJ recombination scenarios with the TCRdist pipeline. In a later analysis, each TCR beta chain was defined by its CDR3 amino acid sequence together with its V-gene family, and reads without a unique V-gene family were excluded. A later analysis removed 592 highly shared, low-generation-probability nucleotide sequences to deal with suspected cross-contamination and a sequencing artifact. For each public chain, a later analysis derived a clonal expansion index from normalized ranks of inferred template counts within each repertoire. Generation probabilities in a later analysis came from a VDJ recombination model fitted to out-of-frame rearrangements, and those results were checked against IGoR. In a later analysis, TCR-TCR, TCR-HLA and TCR-CMV co-occurrence was scored with hypergeometric tests, and a repertoire-size bias correction was applied to TCR pairs. To estimate false discovery rates, a later analysis permuted the HLA or CMV assignments 20 times. In a later analysis, co-occurring TCRs were grouped using DBSCAN, with TCRdist sequence similarity added in when clustering inside HLA-allele-positive subsets. Repertoires with fewer than 30,000 or more than 120,000 public chains were left out of co-occurrence clustering, as were a handful of repertoires with anomalous nucleotide sharing. TCRdb obtained this table from immuneACCESS and retained in-frame rearrangements with V and J assigned. These tables miss some clones; where compared with another copy, unresolved V genes account for less than half of the shortfall, and the remainder is unexplained. Clone size and the V and J calls come from that table; the DNA yielded D and trimming. The sample yields about 150,000 clones; roughly 80% were counted once. Clones ranked in the top ten supply around 13% of the sample.

In total, 500 to 700 healthy bone marrow donors made up the cohort. At the time of sampling, every cohort member was nominally healthy, though immune exposures that went unrecorded were likely present. The donor tested CMV seropositive and was one of the 289 seropositive cohort members. A peripheral blood sample was collected from each donor, and TCR beta sequencing was performed on peripheral blood mononuclear cells. Genomic DNA was extracted from the blood cell samples with the Qiagen DNeasy Blood Extraction Kit. As to this clone: What antigen it recognizes has not been identified. No much larger clone exists at a distance of one base, and base qualities are not known.

Here the chain combines TRBV5-1 and TRBJ1-5; tentative D gene TRBD1, with 5 bases matching. This TCR was recovered from a middle-aged man in good health and CMV-seropositive. Sequenced sample: PBMCs. The DNA sequence is TGCGCCAGCAGCCTGGGAGTGGGGCCGAATCAGCCCCAGCATTTT. It encodes CASSLGVGPNQPQHF.